This TCR beta chain comes out of a study of early T cells in non-severe SARS-CoV-2 infection. In its sample, this clonotype was seen many times. TCRdb itself ran the 5' RACE reads through MiXCR, one entry per CDR3 protein. Of tens of thousands of distinct CDR3 sequences in the sample, 4.5% to 5% are singletons; the top ten hold 7.8%. Germline V lookup: CDR1 MNHEY, CDR2 SMNVEV (reference sequence). The V and J ends lost 5 bases and 4 bases respectively, with 18 bases between them. The CDR3 contains 15 residues. The rearrangement uses TRBV27 and TRBJ2-7; maybe TRBD1 (6 bases). Sequenced sample: whole blood. This receptor was taken from an adult who was a healthcare worker with PCR-confirmed SARS-CoV-2 infection or an uninfected control (not recorded which). CDR3 DNA sequence: TGTGCCAGCAGTCCCTCCAGAGGACAGTCTTACGAGCAGTACTTC. It codes for CASSPSRGQSYEQYF.